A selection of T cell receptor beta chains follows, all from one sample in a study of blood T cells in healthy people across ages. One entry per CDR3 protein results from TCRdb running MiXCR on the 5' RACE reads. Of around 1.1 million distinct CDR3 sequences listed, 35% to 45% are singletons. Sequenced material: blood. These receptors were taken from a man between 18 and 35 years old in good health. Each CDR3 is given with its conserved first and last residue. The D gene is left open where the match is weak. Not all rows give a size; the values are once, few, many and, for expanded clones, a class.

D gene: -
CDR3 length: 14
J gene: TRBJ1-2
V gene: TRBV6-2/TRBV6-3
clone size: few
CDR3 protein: CASSYSTGVYGYTF
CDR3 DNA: TGTGCCAGCAGTTACTCTACGGGGGTATATGGCTACACCTTC

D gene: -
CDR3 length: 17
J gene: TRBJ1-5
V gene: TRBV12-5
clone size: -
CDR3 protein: CASGLVGEQGGDQPQHF
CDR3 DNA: TGTGCTAGTGGTTTGGTAGGGGAGCAGGGCGGCGATCAGCCCCAGCATTTT

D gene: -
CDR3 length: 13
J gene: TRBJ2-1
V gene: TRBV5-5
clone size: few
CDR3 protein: CASSVGPDNEQFF
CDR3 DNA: TGTGCCAGCAGCGTGGGACCCGACAATGAGCAGTTCTTC

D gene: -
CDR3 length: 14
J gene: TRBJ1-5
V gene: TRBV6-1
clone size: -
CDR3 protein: CASNPNPGDQPQHF
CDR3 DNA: TGTGCCAGTAACCCCAACCCCGGCGATCAGCCCCAGCATTTT

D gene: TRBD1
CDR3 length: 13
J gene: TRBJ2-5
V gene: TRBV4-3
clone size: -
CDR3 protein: CASRGTGLGEQYF
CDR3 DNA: TGCGCCAGCAGAGGGACAGGGTTGGGTGAGCAGTACTTC

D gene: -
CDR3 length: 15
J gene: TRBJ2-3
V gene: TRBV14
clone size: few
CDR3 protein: CASSPTGDLTDTQYF
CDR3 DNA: TGTGCCAGCAGCCCGACGGGGGACCTCACAGATACGCAGTATTTT

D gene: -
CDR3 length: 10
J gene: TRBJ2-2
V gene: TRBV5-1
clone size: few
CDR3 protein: CASGSGELFF
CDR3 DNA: TGCGCCAGCGGATCCGGGGAGCTGTTTTTT

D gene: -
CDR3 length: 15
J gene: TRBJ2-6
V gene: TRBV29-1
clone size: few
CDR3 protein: CSVEDVGSGANVLTF
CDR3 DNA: TGCAGCGTTGAAGATGTAGGGTCCGGGGCCAACGTCCTGACTTTC

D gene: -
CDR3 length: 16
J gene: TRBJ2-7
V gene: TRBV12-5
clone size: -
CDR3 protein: CASGLQTGREFYEQYF
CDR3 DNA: TGTGCTAGTGGTTTGCAGACAGGCCGGGAATTCTACGAGCAGTACTTC

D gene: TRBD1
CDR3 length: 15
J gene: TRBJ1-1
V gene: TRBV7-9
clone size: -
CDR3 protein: CASSLEGAMGTEAFF
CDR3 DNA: TGTGCCAGCAGCTTAGAGGGGGCGATGGGTACTGAAGCTTTCTTT

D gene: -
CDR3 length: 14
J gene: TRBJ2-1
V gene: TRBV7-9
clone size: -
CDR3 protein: CASSAPDRNNEQFF
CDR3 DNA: TGTGCCAGCAGCGCACCGGACAGAAACAATGAGCAGTTCTTC

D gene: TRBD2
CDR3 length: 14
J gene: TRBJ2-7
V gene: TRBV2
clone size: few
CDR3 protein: CASSVLTSAGEQYF
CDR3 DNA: TGTGCCAGCAGTGTATTGACTAGCGCCGGCGAGCAGTACTTC

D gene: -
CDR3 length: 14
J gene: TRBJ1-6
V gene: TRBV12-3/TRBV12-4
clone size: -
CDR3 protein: CASRKTGTDSPLHF
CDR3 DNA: TGTGCCAGCAGAAAGACAGGAACCGATTCACCCCTCCACTTT

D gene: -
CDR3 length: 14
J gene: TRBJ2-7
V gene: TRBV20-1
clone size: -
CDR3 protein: CSASGSGSSYEQYF
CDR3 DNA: TGCAGTGCTAGTGGCAGTGGAAGCTCCTACGAGCAGTACTTC

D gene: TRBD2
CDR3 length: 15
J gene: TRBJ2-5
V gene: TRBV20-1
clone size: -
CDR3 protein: CSARAGTTYQETQYF
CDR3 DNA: TGCAGTGCCAGGGCCGGGACTACTTATCAAGAGACCCAGTACTTC

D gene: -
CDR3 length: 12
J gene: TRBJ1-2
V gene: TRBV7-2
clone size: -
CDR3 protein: CATELGGYGYTF
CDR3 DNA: TGTGCCACCGAATTAGGTGGATATGGCTACACCTTC

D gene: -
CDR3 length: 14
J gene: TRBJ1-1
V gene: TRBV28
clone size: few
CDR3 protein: CASSLVPRSTEAFF
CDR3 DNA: TGTGCCAGCAGTTTGGTCCCCAGAAGCACTGAAGCTTTCTTT

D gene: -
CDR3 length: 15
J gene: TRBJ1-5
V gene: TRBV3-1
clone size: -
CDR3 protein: CASSQDLGGNQPQHF
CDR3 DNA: TGTGCCAGCAGCCAAGATCTGGGGGGCAATCAGCCCCAGCATTTT

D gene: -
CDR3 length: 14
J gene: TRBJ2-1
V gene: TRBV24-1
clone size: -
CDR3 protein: CATSDWGRNNEQFF
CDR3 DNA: TGTGCCACCAGTGATTGGGGACGTAACAATGAGCAGTTCTTC

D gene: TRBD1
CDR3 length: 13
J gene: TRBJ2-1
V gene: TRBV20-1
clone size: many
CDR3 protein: CSADRQGHNEQFF
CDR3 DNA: TGCAGTGCAGACAGACAGGGCCACAATGAGCAGTTCTTC

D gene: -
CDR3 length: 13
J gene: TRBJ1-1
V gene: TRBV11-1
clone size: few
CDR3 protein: CASSLDQSTEAFF
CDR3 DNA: TGTGCCAGCAGCTTAGACCAGTCCACTGAAGCTTTCTTT

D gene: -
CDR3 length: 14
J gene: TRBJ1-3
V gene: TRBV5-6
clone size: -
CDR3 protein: CASSLPDVANTIYF
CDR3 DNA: TGTGCCAGCAGCTTGCCGGACGTCGCGAACACCATATATTTT

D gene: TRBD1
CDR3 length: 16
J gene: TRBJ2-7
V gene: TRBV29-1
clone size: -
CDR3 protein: CSVEEPGQGNYNEQYF
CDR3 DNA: TGCAGCGTTGAAGAGCCGGGACAGGGAAACTACAATGAGCAGTACTTC

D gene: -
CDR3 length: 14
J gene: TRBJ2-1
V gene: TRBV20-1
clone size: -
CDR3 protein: CSAPPGTAYNEQFF
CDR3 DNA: TGCAGTGCTCCCCCGGGGACCGCCTACAATGAGCAGTTCTTC

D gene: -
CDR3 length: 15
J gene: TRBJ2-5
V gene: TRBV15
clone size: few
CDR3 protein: CATSRDRGNQETQYF
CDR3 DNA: TGTGCCACCAGCAGAGATCGGGGAAACCAAGAGACCCAGTACTTC

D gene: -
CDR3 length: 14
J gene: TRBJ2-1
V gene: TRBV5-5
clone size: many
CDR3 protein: CASSFLSSYNEQFF
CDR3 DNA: TGTGCCAGCAGCTTTTTAAGCTCCTACAATGAGCAGTTCTTC

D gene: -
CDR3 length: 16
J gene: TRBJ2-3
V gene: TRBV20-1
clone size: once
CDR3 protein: CSARDAVQGDTDTRYF
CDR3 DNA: TGCAGTGCTAGAGATGCGGTGCAGGGAGACACAGATACGCGGTATTTT

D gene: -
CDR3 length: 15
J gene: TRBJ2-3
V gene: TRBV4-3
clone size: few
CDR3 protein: CASSQDPGTTDTQYF
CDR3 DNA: TGCGCCAGCAGCCAAGACCCAGGTACCACAGATACGCAGTATTTT

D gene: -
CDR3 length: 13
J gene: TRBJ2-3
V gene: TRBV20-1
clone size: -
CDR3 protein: CSAHRGRTDTQYF
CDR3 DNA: TGCAGTGCCCATCGGGGTCGCACAGATACGCAGTATTTT

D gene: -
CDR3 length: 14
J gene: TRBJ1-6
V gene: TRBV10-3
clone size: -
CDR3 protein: CAISGGRTNSPLHF
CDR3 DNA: TGTGCCATCAGTGGGGGACGTACTAATTCACCCCTCCACTTT

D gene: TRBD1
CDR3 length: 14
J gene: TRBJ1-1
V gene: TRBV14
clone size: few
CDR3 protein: CASSQTTGPTEAFF
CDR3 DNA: TGTGCCAGCAGCCAAACGACAGGGCCCACTGAAGCTTTCTTT

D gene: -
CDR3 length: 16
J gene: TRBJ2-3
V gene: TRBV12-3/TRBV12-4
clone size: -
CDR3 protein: CASSLHGTTTTNTQYF
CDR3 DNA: TGTGCCAGCAGTTTACACGGGACAACGACCACTAATACGCAGTATTTT

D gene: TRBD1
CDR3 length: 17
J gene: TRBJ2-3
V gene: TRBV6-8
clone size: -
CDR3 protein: CATSPGLGTGGTDTQYF
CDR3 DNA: TGTGCCACTTCACCGGGTCTCGGGACAGGGGGCACAGATACGCAGTATTTT

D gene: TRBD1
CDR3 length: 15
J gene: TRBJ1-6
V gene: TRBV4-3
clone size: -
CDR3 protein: CASSPRDRGNSPLHF
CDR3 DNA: TGCGCCAGCAGCCCCCGGGACAGGGGAAATTCACCCCTCCACTTT

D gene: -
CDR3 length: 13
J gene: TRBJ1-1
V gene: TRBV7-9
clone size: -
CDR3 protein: CASSRPGPCEAFF
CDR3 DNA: TGTGCCAGCAGCCGCCCTGGTCCCTGTGAAGCTTTCTTT

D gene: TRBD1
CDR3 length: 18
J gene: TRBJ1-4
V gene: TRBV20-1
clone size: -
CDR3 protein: CSASHSLGRTGGSEKLFF
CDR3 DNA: TGCAGTGCTAGTCACTCCCTTGGTCGAACAGGGGGGAGTGAAAAACTGTTTTTT

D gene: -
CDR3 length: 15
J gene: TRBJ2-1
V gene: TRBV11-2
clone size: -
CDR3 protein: CASSLDAGPRDEQFF
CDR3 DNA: TGTGCCAGCAGCTTAGATGCAGGACCTAGGGATGAGCAGTTCTTC